Below, 19 T cell receptor beta chains from the same sample are listed, as sequenced in a study of shared clonotypes between healthy human individuals. The data were produced by immunoSEQ multiplex PCR, yet TCRdb's version contains in-frame clones alone and is incomplete. The data show 450,000 or so clones, roughly 80% seen once. Source material: PBMCs. The receptors were sampled from a middle-aged woman in good health. Some clones in this sample may be carry-over from other donors' samples.

This clone has a handful of counts. This chain connects TRBV6-1 to TRBJ2-7; D not resolved. Trimming took 7 bases from V and 3 from J, leaving 4 bases between them. The CDR3 spans 10 residues. Germline loops: CDR1 MNHNS, CDR2 SASEGT. The CDR3 bases are TGTGCCAGCAATGGCTACGAGCAGTACTTC. Its protein is CASNGYEQYF.

This chain uses TRBV4-1 with TRBJ2-2; D is possibly TRBD1 (6 bases). Germline lookup yields CDR1 MGHRA and CDR2 YSYEKL. The CDR3 spans 15 residues. Trimming stripped 4 bases from V and 3 bases from J, with 12 bases between. CDR3 protein: CASSLYPGDTGELFF. In DNA form, the CDR3 reads TGCGCCAGCAGCCTTTATCCAGGGGACACCGGGGAGCTGTTTTTT.

The DNA of the CDR3 is TGTGCCAGCAGCTCCTATGAGTCCGGGGAGCTGTTTTTT. Its translation: CASSSYESGELFF. The J gene is TRBJ2-2, the V gene TRBV7-2; D remains ambiguous. Per germline, CDR1 SGHTA and CDR2 FQGNSA. The CDR3 is made up of 13 amino acids. The V and J ends lost 4 bases and 6 bases respectively, with 9 bases between them.

The rearrangement links TRBV7-3 to TRBJ2-2; TRBD1 might be the D (6 bases). The V gene lost 5 bases and the J gene lost 1 base, with 11 bases spanning the gap. The CDR3 runs to 15 residues. The V gene's germline CDR1 is SGHTA and CDR2 FQGTGA. The CDR3 region is CASSQQGGNTGELFF. CDR3 nucleotides: TGTGCCAGCAGCCAACAGGGTGGGAACACCGGGGAGCTGTTTTTT.

Notes on this clone: This likely traces to a read error, being one base from a far larger clone. The chain combines TRBV7-3 with TRBJ1-3; a weak D match, TRBD1 (5 bases). V lost 5 bases to trimming and J lost 9 bases, with 14 bases between them. Per the germline V gene, CDR1 is SGHTA and CDR2 is FQGTGA. The CDR3 length is 13 residues. CDR3 amino acids: CASSPGGAATIYF. Here the CDR3 DNA reads TGTGCCAGCAGCCCCGGGGGTGCGGCCACCATATATTTT.

This sequence joins TRBV28 and TRBJ2-7; 7 bases line up with TRBD1. The J segment lost 5 bases and the V segment lost 6 bases, leaving 13 bases of the junction unmatched. CDR1 is MDHEN, CDR2 SYDVKM, per germline. This CDR3 has 15 residues. CDR3 sequence: CASSPVDRDRNEQYF. As DNA, the CDR3 is TGTGCCAGCAGCCCCGTAGACAGGGACCGGAACGAGCAGTACTTC.

In its sample, this clone was seen a few times. J is TRBJ1-2 and V is TRBV5-1; 8 bases line up with TRBD1. In germline, CDR1 is SGHRS, CDR2 YFSETQ. V trimming: 0 bases; J trimming: 4 bases; junction bases outside the gene matches: 8. CDR3 length: 16 amino acids. CDR3 bases: TGCGCCAGCAGCTTGGCCGAAGGACAGGGTGGCTATGGCTACACCTTC. It encodes CASSLAEGQGGYGYTF. Filled out from reference TRBV5-1 and TRBJ1-2, the complete variable domain reads KAGVTQTPRYLIKTRGQQVTLSCSPISGHRSVSWYQQTPGQGLQFLFEYFSETQRNKGNFPGRFSGRQFSNSRSEMNVSTLELGDSALYLCASSLAEGQGGYGYTFGSGTRLTVV.

The rearrangement uses TRBV5-1 and TRBJ2-5; 7 bases line up with TRBD2. V gave up 3 bases and J gave up 5 bases; unmatched junction bases: 16. CDR1 SGHRS and CDR2 YFSETQ come from the germline V gene. The CDR3 sequence is 17 residues long. The CDR3 nucleotides are TGCGCCAGCAGCTCCGGACTAGTCGGGCTAAGAGGGGAGACCCAGTACTTC. Translation gives CASSSGLVGLRGETQYF.

This chain joins TRBV4-2 and TRBJ1-5, with no clear D. Trimming shortened V by 0 bases and J by 0 bases, and 12 bases separated the two germline ends. The CDR3 is made up of 17 amino acids. Per germline, CDR1 LGHNA and CDR2 YNFKEQ. CDR3 sequence (DNA): TGTGCCAGCAGCCAAGATAGAAGGATGGATAGCAATCAGCCCCAGCATTTT. Translated, it gives CASSQDRRMDSNQPQHF.

The chain combines TRBV6-1 with TRBJ2-7, with 9 bases that match TRBD1. The V gene end was trimmed by 6 bases and the J gene end by 3 bases; junction bases not matched to a gene: 3. Germline-derived CDR1 and CDR2 are MNHNS and SASEGT. The CDR3 is 13 amino acids. This CDR3 reads CASRRTGDYEQYF. The CDR3 DNA follows: TGTGCCAGCAGGCGGACAGGGGACTACGAGCAGTACTTC.

The genes are TRBV29-1 and TRBJ2-5; D is uncertain. Looked up from germline, CDR1 is SQVTM and CDR2 is ANQGSEA. Trimming shortened V by 4 bases and J by 5 bases, and 8 bases separated the two germline ends. This CDR3 comprises 11 residues. The CDR3 is CSVGLRETQYF. The CDR3 DNA reads TGCAGCGTTGGGCTAAGGGAGACCCAGTACTTC.

This clone was counted only a few times. V usage is TRBV5-4 and J usage is TRBJ2-5; 12 bases are shared with TRBD2. The CDR3 loop spans 15 amino acids. The J segment lost 0 bases and the V segment lost 4 bases, leaving 1 base of the junction unmatched. Germline values: CDR1 SGHNT, CDR2 YYREEE (reference sequence). CDR3 DNA: TGTGCCAGCAGCCTAGCGGGAGGGAACCAAGAGACCCAGTACTTC. Protein: CASSLAGGNQETQYF.

The chain couples TRBV23-1 to TRBJ1-1; D gene uncertain. TRBV23-1 is annotated as an ORF whose role is uncertain. The CDR3 contains 15 residues. V lost 2 bases, J lost 0 bases, and 10 bases lay in between. CDR3 sequence reads: CASSQVRAMNTEAFF. The CDR3 nucleotides are TGCGCCAGCAGTCAAGTGCGGGCCATGAACACTGAAGCTTTCTTT.

This rearrangement joins TRBV4-1 to TRBJ2-7; possibly TRBD2 for D (5 bases). The germline V gene has CDR1 MGHRA and CDR2 YSYEKL. CDR3 length: 14 residues. Trimming took off 2 bases at V and 0 bases at J, with 8 bases between the two ends. CDR3 loop: CASSQPDYSYEQYF. The DNA for the CDR3 is TGCGCCAGCAGCCAACCAGACTACTCCTACGAGCAGTACTTC.

The gene calls are TRBV27 and TRBJ1-4; 8 nucleotides align to TRBD1. Trimming took 8 bases from V and 2 from J; bases not matched to a gene: 10. Germline CDR1 MNHEY, CDR2 SMNVEV (reference sequence). This CDR3 has 16 amino acids. CDR3 nucleotide sequence: TGTGCCAGCTCGACAGGGGCGGCAGCTACTAATGAAAAACTGTTTTTT. It encodes CASSTGAAATNEKLFF. Supplemented by reference TRBV27 and TRBJ1-4, the full variable domain reads EAQVTQNPRYLITVTGKKLTVTCSQNMNHEYMSWYRQDPGLGLRQIYYSMNVEVTDKGDVPEGYKVSRKEKRNFPLILESPSPNQTSLYFCASSTGAAATNEKLFFGSGTQLSVL.

V and J are TRBV2 and TRBJ1-3; 12 bases are shared with TRBD1. Trimming took 6 bases from V and 0 from J; bases not matched to a gene: 15. The germline gives CDR1 SNHLY, CDR2 FYNNEI. The CDR3 has 20 amino acids. The CDR3 DNA follows: TGTGCCAGCAGGGCGGGATTACGGGACAGGGGGCGAGTCTCTGGAAACACCATATATTTT. This translates into CASRAGLRDRGRVSGNTIYF.

The V call is TRBV5-1, the J call TRBJ1-4; no clear D gene. Germline V lookup: CDR1 SGHRS, CDR2 YFSETQ. V was pared by 1 base and J by 4 bases, with 14 bases between. This CDR3 is built from 16 residues. The CDR3 spells CASSLSGYQINEKLFF. Here the CDR3 DNA reads TGCGCCAGCAGCTTGTCAGGATACCAAATTAATGAAAAACTGTTTTTT.

On this clone: Being one base from a much bigger clone, this may be a read error. The rearrangement links TRBV27 to TRBJ2-6; TRBD1 agrees at 9 bases. The germline V gene encodes CDR1 MNHEY and CDR2 SMNVEV (reference sequence). The CDR3 sequence is 17 residues long. The V gene end was trimmed by 5 bases and the J gene end by 3 bases; junction bases not matched to a gene: 8. This CDR3 reads CASSPGTGLCGANVLTF. CDR3 DNA: TGTGCCAGCAGTCCTGGGACAGGGCTATGTGGGGCCAACGTCCTGACTTTC.

J is TRBJ2-4 and V is TRBV2; a weak D match, TRBD2 (6 bases). Trimming cost V 7 bases and J 2 bases, with 18 bases left between them. Germline V gene lookup returns CDR1 SNHLY and CDR2 FYNNEI. This CDR3 is built from 16 residues. CDR3 nucleotides: TGTGCCAGCATCGAAGGACTGGCGGGGACCAAAAACATTCAGTACTTC. Amino acid sequence: CASIEGLAGTKNIQYF.